The rows below give T cell receptor beta chains drawn from one sample of a study of OX40 agonist ivuxolimab in advanced cancers. The repertoire was sequenced with immunoSEQ multiplex PCR; TCRdb's copy has only in-frame clones and lacks some. The sample yields about 76,000 clones, about 87% seen once. The material was CD4+ or CD8+ T cells sorted from blood, obtained in a trial of the OX40 agonist ivuxolimab. These receptors all come from an adult with an advanced solid tumor such as melanoma, head and neck, liver or kidney cancer. The CDR3 runs from the conserved cysteine through the conserved F or W. A D gene is named only where the DNA matches it firmly. Rows may omit the clone size; those that give it use once, few, many or a size class.

d_call: .
clone_size: .
v_call: TRBV7-9
j_call: TRBJ1-2
cdr3_aa: CASSPEDRVGYGYTF
cdr3_nt: TGTGCCAGCAGCCCCGAGGACCGGGTTGGCTATGGCTACACCTTC

d_call: .
clone_size: .
v_call: TRBV5-4
j_call: TRBJ2-5
cdr3_aa: CASSLSRGGQETQYF
cdr3_nt: TGTGCCAGCAGCTTGTCGAGGGGCGGGCAAGAGACCCAGTACTTC

d_call: TRBD2
clone_size: .
v_call: TRBV7-6
j_call: TRBJ2-3
cdr3_aa: CASSSRGGTDTQYF
cdr3_nt: TGTGCCAGCAGCTCCCGGGGGGGCACAGATACGCAGTATTTT

d_call: TRBD1
clone_size: .
v_call: TRBV28
j_call: TRBJ1-4
cdr3_aa: CASSLPGTGNEKLFF
cdr3_nt: TGTGCCAGCAGTTTACCCGGGACAGGGAACGAAAAACTGTTTTTT

d_call: .
clone_size: once
v_call: TRBV5-6
j_call: TRBJ1-6
cdr3_aa: CASSSNSPLHF
cdr3_nt: TGTGCCAGCAGCTCTAATTCACCCCTCCACTTT

d_call: TRBD2
clone_size: .
v_call: TRBV7-2
j_call: TRBJ2-5
cdr3_aa: CASSLELAGGQAQYF
cdr3_nt: TGTGCCAGCAGCTTAGAACTAGCGGGGGGCCAGGCCCAGTACTTC

d_call: TRBD1
clone_size: .
v_call: TRBV19
j_call: TRBJ1-1
cdr3_aa: CASYPGGTNTEAFF
cdr3_nt: TGTGCCAGTTACCCAGGGGGCACGAACACTGAAGCTTTCTTT

d_call: .
clone_size: .
v_call: TRBV5-8
j_call: TRBJ1-3
cdr3_aa: CASSLYRLSGNTIYF
cdr3_nt: TGTGCCAGCAGCTTATACAGGCTCTCTGGAAACACCATATATTTT

d_call: .
clone_size: .
v_call: TRBV7-2
j_call: TRBJ1-5
cdr3_aa: CASSPGVGAQHF
cdr3_nt: TGTGCCAGCAGCCCGGGTGTTGGGGCCCAGCATTTT

d_call: .
clone_size: .
v_call: TRBV20-1
j_call: TRBJ2-4
cdr3_aa: CSARAGTGVGF
cdr3_nt: TGCAGTGCTAGAGCGGGAACAGGAGTGGGATTC

d_call: .
clone_size: .
v_call: TRBV2
j_call: TRBJ1-2
cdr3_aa: CASRSVSNYGYTF
cdr3_nt: TGTGCCAGCCGAAGCGTCTCTAACTATGGCTACACCTTC

d_call: TRBD1
clone_size: .
v_call: TRBV6-4
j_call: TRBJ1-6
cdr3_aa: CASSDSRGPLSPLHF
cdr3_nt: TGTGCCAGCAGTGACTCGAGGGGGCCCCTTTCACCCCTCCACTTT

d_call: TRBD2
clone_size: .
v_call: TRBV29-1
j_call: TRBJ2-5
cdr3_aa: CSVEKSGTTEETQYF
cdr3_nt: TGCAGCGTTGAAAAGTCCGGGACTACAGAAGAGACCCAGTACTTC

d_call: .
clone_size: .
v_call: TRBV28
j_call: TRBJ1-1
cdr3_aa: CASSFGVAADNTEAFF
cdr3_nt: TGTGCCAGCAGTTTCGGTGTCGCGGCGGACAACACTGAAGCTTTCTTT

d_call: .
clone_size: .
v_call: TRBV7-3
j_call: TRBJ2-3
cdr3_aa: CASSSRGTPTDTQYF
cdr3_nt: TGTGCCAGCAGCTCGCGGGGTACTCCCACAGATACGCAGTATTTT

d_call: TRBD1
clone_size: .
v_call: TRBV5-1
j_call: TRBJ1-1
cdr3_aa: CASSGALTGQNTEAFF
cdr3_nt: TGCGCCAGCAGCGGCGCATTGACAGGGCAGAACACTGAAGCTTTCTTT

d_call: TRBD1
clone_size: .
v_call: TRBV30
j_call: TRBJ1-2
cdr3_aa: CAWGTGGYGYTF
cdr3_nt: TGTGCCTGGGGTACAGGGGGCTATGGCTACACCTTC

d_call: .
clone_size: .
v_call: TRBV19
j_call: TRBJ2-3
cdr3_aa: CASTVGPSTDTQYF
cdr3_nt: TGTGCCAGTACTGTAGGCCCCAGCACAGATACGCAGTATTTT

d_call: TRBD1
clone_size: .
v_call: TRBV18
j_call: TRBJ2-3
cdr3_aa: CASSPLGTGAGTDTQYF
cdr3_nt: TGTGCCAGCTCACCACTGGGGACAGGGGCCGGCACAGATACGCAGTATTTT

d_call: .
clone_size: .
v_call: TRBV6-5
j_call: TRBJ2-1
cdr3_aa: CASSDPRANEQFF
cdr3_nt: TGTGCCAGCAGTGACCCTCGGGCGAATGAGCAGTTCTTC

d_call: .
clone_size: .
v_call: TRBV19
j_call: TRBJ2-3
cdr3_aa: CASSSRHTDTQYF
cdr3_nt: TGTGCCAGTAGTTCCCGACACACAGATACGCAGTATTTT

d_call: .
clone_size: .
v_call: TRBV11-2
j_call: TRBJ1-5
cdr3_aa: CASSLDLRINQPQHF
cdr3_nt: TGTGCCAGCAGCTTAGATTTACGGATCAATCAGCCCCAGCATTTT

d_call: .
clone_size: .
v_call: TRBV28
j_call: TRBJ2-5
cdr3_aa: CASGGVQGLQETQYF
cdr3_nt: TGTGCCAGCGGGGGAGTACAGGGTTTACAAGAGACCCAGTACTTC

d_call: TRBD2
clone_size: .
v_call: TRBV11-3
j_call: TRBJ2-2
cdr3_aa: CASSLNGGGATGELFF
cdr3_nt: TGTGCCAGCAGCTTGAATGGCGGGGGGGCCACCGGGGAGCTGTTTTTT

d_call: .
clone_size: .
v_call: TRBV5-4
j_call: TRBJ1-1
cdr3_aa: CASSPGGGLNTEAFF
cdr3_nt: TGTGCCAGCAGCCCGGGGGGGGGATTGAACACTGAAGCTTTCTTT

d_call: .
clone_size: once
v_call: TRBV7-9
j_call: TRBJ2-2
cdr3_aa: CASSRRGPQNTGELFF
cdr3_nt: TGTGCCAGCAGCCGCAGGGGACCACAGAACACCGGGGAGCTGTTTTTT

d_call: TRBD1
clone_size: .
v_call: TRBV7-9
j_call: TRBJ1-4
cdr3_aa: CASSNLGTDEKLFF
cdr3_nt: TGTGCCAGCAGCAACTTAGGGACAGATGAAAAACTGTTTTTT

d_call: .
clone_size: .
v_call: TRBV6-1
j_call: TRBJ2-3
cdr3_aa: CASSEVAGQWPTDTQYF
cdr3_nt: TGTGCCAGCAGTGAAGTCGCGGGACAGTGGCCCACAGATACGCAGTATTTT

d_call: .
clone_size: .
v_call: TRBV2
j_call: TRBJ2-3
cdr3_aa: CASSLRATDTQYF
cdr3_nt: TGTGCCAGCAGCCTCCGTGCGACAGATACGCAGTATTTT

d_call: TRBD1
clone_size: .
v_call: TRBV7-2
j_call: TRBJ1-5
cdr3_aa: CASSSQQGVGPQHF
cdr3_nt: TGTGCCAGCAGCTCACAACAGGGGGTAGGGCCCCAGCATTTT

d_call: .
clone_size: .
v_call: TRBV7-9
j_call: TRBJ1-5
cdr3_aa: CASSSTQTSGNQPQHF
cdr3_nt: TGTGCCAGCAGCTCCACACAGACTTCGGGCAATCAGCCCCAGCATTTT

d_call: .
clone_size: .
v_call: TRBV5-6
j_call: TRBJ1-2
cdr3_aa: CASSLGGSFNYGYTF
cdr3_nt: TGTGCCAGCAGCTTGGGGGGATCTTTTAACTATGGCTACACCTTC

d_call: TRBD1
clone_size: .
v_call: TRBV5-1
j_call: TRBJ1-2
cdr3_aa: CASSLGQGDGYTF
cdr3_nt: TGCGCCAGCAGCTTGGGACAGGGGGATGGCTACACCTTC

d_call: .
clone_size: .
v_call: TRBV18
j_call: TRBJ2-3
cdr3_aa: CASSPSGEATQYF
cdr3_nt: TGTGCCAGCTCACCGTCGGGGGAGGCTACGCAGTATTTT

d_call: TRBD1
clone_size: .
v_call: TRBV6-1
j_call: TRBJ2-4
cdr3_aa: CASSRQGIDIQYF
cdr3_nt: TGTGCCAGCAGTCGACAGGGTATAGACATTCAGTACTTC

d_call: TRBD1
clone_size: .
v_call: TRBV18
j_call: TRBJ1-2
cdr3_aa: CASSRNRGMGYGYTF
cdr3_nt: TGTGCCAGCTCACGAAACAGGGGAATGGGCTATGGCTACACCTTC

d_call: TRBD1
clone_size: .
v_call: TRBV19
j_call: TRBJ1-5
cdr3_aa: CASSIRTGVQPQHF
cdr3_nt: TGTGCCAGTAGTATCAGAACAGGGGTACAGCCCCAGCATTTT

d_call: .
clone_size: .
v_call: TRBV27
j_call: TRBJ1-1
cdr3_aa: CASSQRGGGNMNTEAFF
cdr3_nt: TGTGCCAGCAGCCAACGAGGGGGGGGCAACATGAACACTGAAGCTTTCTTT

d_call: .
clone_size: .
v_call: TRBV19
j_call: TRBJ2-5
cdr3_aa: CASSAGAQETQYF
cdr3_nt: TGTGCCAGTAGCGCGGGGGCTCAAGAGACCCAGTACTTC

d_call: TRBD1
clone_size: few
v_call: TRBV7-7
j_call: TRBJ2-1
cdr3_aa: CASSFAPTGFNEQFF
cdr3_nt: TGTGCCAGCAGCTTTGCCCCGACAGGGTTCAATGAGCAGTTCTTC

d_call: .
clone_size: .
v_call: TRBV28
j_call: TRBJ1-5
cdr3_aa: CASSPWGGNQPQHF
cdr3_nt: TGTGCCAGCTCCCCTTGGGGGGGTAATCAGCCCCAGCATTTT

d_call: .
clone_size: few
v_call: TRBV2
j_call: TRBJ2-5
cdr3_aa: CASVYGQSETQYF
cdr3_nt: TGTGCCAGTGTATACGGCCAAAGCGAGACCCAGTACTTC

d_call: .
clone_size: .
v_call: TRBV5-1
j_call: TRBJ1-1
cdr3_aa: CASSLEQGRTEAFF
cdr3_nt: TGCGCCAGCAGCTTGGAACAGGGAAGGACTGAAGCTTTCTTT

d_call: .
clone_size: .
v_call: TRBV5-6
j_call: TRBJ1-5
cdr3_aa: CASSFIRGDQPQHF
cdr3_nt: TGTGCCAGCAGCTTCATAAGAGGGGATCAGCCCCAGCATTTT

d_call: .
clone_size: .
v_call: TRBV9
j_call: TRBJ1-3
cdr3_aa: CASSAHRLSGNTIYF
cdr3_nt: TGTGCCAGCAGCGCCCACAGGTTGTCTGGAAACACCATATATTTT

d_call: .
clone_size: .
v_call: TRBV11-2
j_call: TRBJ2-3
cdr3_aa: CASSLSGTDTQYF
cdr3_nt: TGTGCCAGCAGCTTGAGTGGCACAGATACGCAGTATTTT

d_call: .
clone_size: few
v_call: TRBV7-6
j_call: TRBJ1-2
cdr3_aa: CASSPDGNYGYTF
cdr3_nt: TGTGCCAGCAGCCCCGACGGGAACTATGGCTACACCTTC

d_call: .
clone_size: .
v_call: TRBV10-1
j_call: TRBJ1-2
cdr3_aa: CASSESPSYGYTF
cdr3_nt: TGCGCCAGCAGTGAGTCGCCTAGCTATGGCTACACCTTC

d_call: TRBD1
clone_size: large
v_call: TRBV6-5
j_call: TRBJ2-7
cdr3_aa: CASSTLEGGTYEQYF
cdr3_nt: TGTGCCAGCAGTACCCTTGAAGGGGGCACCTACGAGCAGTACTTC

d_call: TRBD2
clone_size: .
v_call: TRBV10-3
j_call: TRBJ2-5
cdr3_aa: CATSGGRETQYF
cdr3_nt: TGTGCCACTAGCGGGGGGCGAGAGACCCAGTACTTC

d_call: .
clone_size: .
v_call: TRBV7-2
j_call: TRBJ2-1
cdr3_aa: CASSLDWIEAPFF
cdr3_nt: TGTGCCAGCAGCTTAGACTGGATTGAGGCCCCTTTCTTC

d_call: TRBD1
clone_size: .
v_call: TRBV5-1
j_call: TRBJ1-1
cdr3_aa: CASSLGQGSVNTEAFF
cdr3_nt: TGCGCCAGCAGCTTGGGACAGGGGTCCGTGAACACTGAAGCTTTCTTT

d_call: TRBD1
clone_size: .
v_call: TRBV23-1
j_call: TRBJ1-1
cdr3_aa: CASSPNVFHGQGAMYPEAFF
cdr3_nt: TGCGCCAGCAGTCCCAACGTCTTTCACGGACAGGGGGCTATGTACCCTGAAGCTTTCTTT